The clone carrying this T cell receptor (beta chain) has just a few counts. Antigen: not known. PCR used 60 Vbeta primers and 13 Jbeta primers. Method: immunoSEQ multiplex PCR; TCRdb's copy keeps in-frame clones and lacks some. This table has roughly 180,000 clones, approximately 80% appearing once. Trimming left V 5 bases short and J 6 bases short, with 13 bases between. This CDR3 is 14 amino acids long. From germline, CDR1 is PRHDT and CDR2 FYEKMQ (reference sequence). This sample is drawn from a study of cytomegalovirus exposure and HLA in healthy donors. The study, taken as a whole, reports: Later, TCR association rates were found to vary by HLA locus, highest for DRB1 and lowest for HLA-C.

Specimen: PBMCs. The genes are TRBV13 and TRBJ2-2; TRBD1 might be the D (5 bases). This clonotype was obtained from a woman aged 50 to 60 in good health and CMV-seropositive. Here the CDR3 reads CASSRGWGAGELFF. The CDR3 nucleotides read TGTGCCAGCAGCCGCGGCTGGGGCGCCGGGGAGCTGTTTTTT.